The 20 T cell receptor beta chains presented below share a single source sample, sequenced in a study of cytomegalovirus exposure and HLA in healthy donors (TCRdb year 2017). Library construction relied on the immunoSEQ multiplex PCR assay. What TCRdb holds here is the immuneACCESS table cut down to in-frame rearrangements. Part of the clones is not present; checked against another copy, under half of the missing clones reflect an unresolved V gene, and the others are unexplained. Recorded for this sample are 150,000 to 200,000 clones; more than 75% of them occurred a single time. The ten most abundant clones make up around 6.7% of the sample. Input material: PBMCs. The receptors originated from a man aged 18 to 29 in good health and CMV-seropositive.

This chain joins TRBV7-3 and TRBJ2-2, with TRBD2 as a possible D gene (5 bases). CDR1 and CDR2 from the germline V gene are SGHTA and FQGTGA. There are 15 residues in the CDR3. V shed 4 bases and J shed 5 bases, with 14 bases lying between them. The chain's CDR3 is CASSSPLGGTGELFF. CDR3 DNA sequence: TGTGCCAGCAGCTCACCCCTCGGCGGGACCGGGGAGCTGTTTTTT.

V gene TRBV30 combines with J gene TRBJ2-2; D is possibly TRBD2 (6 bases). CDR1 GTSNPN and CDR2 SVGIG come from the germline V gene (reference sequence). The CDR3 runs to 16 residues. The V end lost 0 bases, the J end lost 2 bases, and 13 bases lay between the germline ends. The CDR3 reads CAWSVGTSLNTGELFF. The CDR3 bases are TGTGCCTGGAGTGTAGGGACTTCCTTAAACACCGGGGAGCTGTTTTTT.

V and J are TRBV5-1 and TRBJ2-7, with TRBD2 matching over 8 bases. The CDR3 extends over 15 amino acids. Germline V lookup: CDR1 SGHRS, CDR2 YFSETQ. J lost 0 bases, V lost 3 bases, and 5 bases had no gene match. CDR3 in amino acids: CASSWASGSSYEQYF. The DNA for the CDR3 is TGCGCCAGCAGCTGGGCGAGCGGGAGCTCCTACGAGCAGTACTTC.

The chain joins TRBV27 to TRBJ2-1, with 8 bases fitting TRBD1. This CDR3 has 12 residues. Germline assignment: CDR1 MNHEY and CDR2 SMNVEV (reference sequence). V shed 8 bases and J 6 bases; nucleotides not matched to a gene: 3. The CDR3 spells CASSTGGNEQFF. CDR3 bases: TGTGCCAGCTCCACAGGGGGCAATGAGCAGTTCTTC.

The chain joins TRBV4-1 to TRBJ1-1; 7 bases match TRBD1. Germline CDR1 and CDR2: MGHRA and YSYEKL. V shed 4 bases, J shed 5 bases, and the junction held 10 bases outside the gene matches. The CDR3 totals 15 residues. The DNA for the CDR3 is TGCGCCAGCAGCCCGACGGAGACAGGGAGGACTGAAGCTTTCTTT. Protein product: CASSPTETGRTEAFF.

CDR3 nucleotide sequence: TGTGCCAGCAGTACGTATCCGGGACTGGACCCCCCGTTCTTC. Translating gives CASSTYPGLDPPFF. The chain joins TRBV6-1 to TRBJ2-1; the D gene is possibly TRBD2 (6 bases). The CDR3 runs 14 residues. V was shortened by 5 bases and J by 15 bases, with 23 bases between the two germline ends. The germline V gene encodes CDR1 MNHNS and CDR2 SASEGT.

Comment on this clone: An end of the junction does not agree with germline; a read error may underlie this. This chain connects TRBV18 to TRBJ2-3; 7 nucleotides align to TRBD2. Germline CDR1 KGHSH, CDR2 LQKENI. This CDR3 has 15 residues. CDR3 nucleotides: TGTGCCAGCTCCCCACCCGGGGCGGGAGTCGATACGCAGTATTTT. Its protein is CASSPPGAGVDTQYF.

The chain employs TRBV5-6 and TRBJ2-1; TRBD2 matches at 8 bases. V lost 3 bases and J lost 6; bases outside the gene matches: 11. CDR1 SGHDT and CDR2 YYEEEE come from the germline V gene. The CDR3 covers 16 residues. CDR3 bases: TGTGCCAGCAGCTGGAGAATAGCGGGATATCCCAATGAGCAGTTCTTC. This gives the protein CASSWRIAGYPNEQFF.

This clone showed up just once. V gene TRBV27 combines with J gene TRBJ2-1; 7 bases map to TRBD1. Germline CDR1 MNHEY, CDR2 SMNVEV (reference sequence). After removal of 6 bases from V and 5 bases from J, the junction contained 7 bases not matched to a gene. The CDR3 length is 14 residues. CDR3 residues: CASSRQGVDNEQFF. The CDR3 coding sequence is TGTGCCAGCAGCCGACAGGGAGTGGACAATGAGCAGTTCTTC.

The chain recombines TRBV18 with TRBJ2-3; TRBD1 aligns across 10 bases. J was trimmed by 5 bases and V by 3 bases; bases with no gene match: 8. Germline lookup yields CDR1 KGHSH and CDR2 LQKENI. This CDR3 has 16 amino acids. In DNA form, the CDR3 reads TGTGCCAGCTCACCGACCGGGACAGGGGTACGAGATACGCAGTATTTT. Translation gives CASSPTGTGVRDTQYF. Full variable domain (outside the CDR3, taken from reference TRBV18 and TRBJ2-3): NAGVMQNPRHLVRRRGQEARLRCSPMKGHSHVYWYRQLPEEGLKFMVYLQKENIIDESGMPKERFSAEFPKEGPSILRIQQVVRGDSAAYFCASSPTGTGVRDTQYFGPGTRLTVL.

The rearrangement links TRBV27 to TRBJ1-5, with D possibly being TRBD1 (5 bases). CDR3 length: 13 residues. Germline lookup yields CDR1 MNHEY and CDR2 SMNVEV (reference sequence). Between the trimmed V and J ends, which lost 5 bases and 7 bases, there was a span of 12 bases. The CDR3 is CASSHGARQPQHF. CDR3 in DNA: TGTGCCAGCAGTCATGGGGCTCGCCAGCCCCAGCATTTT.

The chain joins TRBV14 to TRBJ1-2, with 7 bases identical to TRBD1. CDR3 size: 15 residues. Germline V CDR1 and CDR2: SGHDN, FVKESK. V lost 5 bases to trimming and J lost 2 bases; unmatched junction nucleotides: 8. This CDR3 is CASSSSGGRNYGYTF. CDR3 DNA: TGTGCCAGCAGCTCCTCAGGGGGGCGGAACTATGGCTACACCTTC.

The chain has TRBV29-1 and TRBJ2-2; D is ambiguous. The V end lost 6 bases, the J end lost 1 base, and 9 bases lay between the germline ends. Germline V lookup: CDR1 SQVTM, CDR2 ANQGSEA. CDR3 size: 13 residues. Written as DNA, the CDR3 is TGCAGCGTCACAAAAATGAACACCGGGGAGCTGTTTTTT. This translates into CSVTKMNTGELFF.

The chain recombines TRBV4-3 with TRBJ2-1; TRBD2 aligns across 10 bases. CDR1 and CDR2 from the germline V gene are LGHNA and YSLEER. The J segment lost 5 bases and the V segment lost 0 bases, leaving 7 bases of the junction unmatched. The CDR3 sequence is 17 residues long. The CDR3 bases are TGCGCCAGCAGCCAAGATAGGACTAGCGGACCTAACAATGAGCAGTTCTTC. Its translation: CASSQDRTSGPNNEQFF.

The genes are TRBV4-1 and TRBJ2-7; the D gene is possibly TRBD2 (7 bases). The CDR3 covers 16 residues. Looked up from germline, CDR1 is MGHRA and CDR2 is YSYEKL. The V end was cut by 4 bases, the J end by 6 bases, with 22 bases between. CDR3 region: CASSPPGTPRGGEQYF. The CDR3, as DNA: TGCGCCAGCAGCCCCCCAGGGACACCGAGGGGGGGCGAGCAGTACTTC.

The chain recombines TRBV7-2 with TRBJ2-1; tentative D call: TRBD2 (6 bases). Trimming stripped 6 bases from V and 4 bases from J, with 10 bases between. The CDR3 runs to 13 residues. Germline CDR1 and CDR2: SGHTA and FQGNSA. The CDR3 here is CASREGGYNEQFF. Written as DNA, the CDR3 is TGTGCCAGCAGGGAGGGAGGTTACAATGAGCAGTTCTTC.

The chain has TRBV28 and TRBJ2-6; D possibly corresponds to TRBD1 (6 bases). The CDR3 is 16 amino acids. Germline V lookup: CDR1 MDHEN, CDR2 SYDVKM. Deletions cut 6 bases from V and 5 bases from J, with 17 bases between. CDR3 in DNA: TGTGCCAGCAGACAGGGACCAGCTGGGAGGGCCAACGTCCTGACTTTC. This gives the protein CASRQGPAGRANVLTF.

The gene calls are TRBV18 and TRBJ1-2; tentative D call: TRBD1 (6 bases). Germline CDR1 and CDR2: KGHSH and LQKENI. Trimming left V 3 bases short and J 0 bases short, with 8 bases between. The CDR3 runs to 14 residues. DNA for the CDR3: TGTGCCAGCTCACCTCCAGGGGCTAACTATGGCTACACCTTC. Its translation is CASSPPGANYGYTF.

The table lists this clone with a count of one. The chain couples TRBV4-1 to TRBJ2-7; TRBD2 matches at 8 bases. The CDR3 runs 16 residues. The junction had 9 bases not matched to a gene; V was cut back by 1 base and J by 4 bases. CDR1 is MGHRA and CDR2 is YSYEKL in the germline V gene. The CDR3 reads CASSQALLAAEYEQYF. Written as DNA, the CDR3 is TGCGCCAGCAGCCAAGCACTACTAGCGGCAGAGTACGAGCAGTACTTC.

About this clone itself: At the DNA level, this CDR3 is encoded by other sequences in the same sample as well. The CDR3 DNA follows: TGCGCCAGCAGCTCTCCAGGGCAGGAGACCCAGTACTTC. Translated: CASSSPGQETQYF. The chain couples TRBV5-1 to TRBJ2-5, with D maybe TRBD1 (5 bases). The germline V and J ends were trimmed by 3 bases and 5 bases, with 11 bases remaining between them. Germline CDR1 is SGHRS and CDR2 is YFSETQ. The CDR3 sequence is 13 residues long.